This section outlines one TCR beta chain sequence together with its context. Antigen unknown. CDR1 and CDR2 (germline): LGHNA, YSLEER. This CDR3 has 14 residues. Trimming stripped 0 bases from V and 10 bases from J, with 13 bases between. Profiling relied on immunoSEQ multiplex PCR, and the TCRdb table lists in-frame clones only, not all of them. The table has about 99,000 clones, 70% to 90% seen once. The data were taken from a study of T cell responses to AZD1222 COVID-19 vaccine. Turning to the study itself: Pooling was applied to second doses at about 4 or about 12 weeks.

Broader study findings: Repertoire sampling occurred only after the peak T cell response. A reported finding is that nearly half of spike-specific TCRs target unmutated variant regions. Among the donors, most were white British and more were female, and clonal diversity was possibly underestimated.

The sample consisted of peripheral blood, taken on day 0 of AZD1222 vaccination. The receptor comes from an adult in good health. The genes are TRBV4-3 and TRBJ1-5; D gene ambiguous. The CDR3 region is CASSQDAGIGPQHF. The CDR3 DNA sequence: TGCGCCAGCAGCCAAGATGCGGGAATCGGACCCCAGCATTTT.